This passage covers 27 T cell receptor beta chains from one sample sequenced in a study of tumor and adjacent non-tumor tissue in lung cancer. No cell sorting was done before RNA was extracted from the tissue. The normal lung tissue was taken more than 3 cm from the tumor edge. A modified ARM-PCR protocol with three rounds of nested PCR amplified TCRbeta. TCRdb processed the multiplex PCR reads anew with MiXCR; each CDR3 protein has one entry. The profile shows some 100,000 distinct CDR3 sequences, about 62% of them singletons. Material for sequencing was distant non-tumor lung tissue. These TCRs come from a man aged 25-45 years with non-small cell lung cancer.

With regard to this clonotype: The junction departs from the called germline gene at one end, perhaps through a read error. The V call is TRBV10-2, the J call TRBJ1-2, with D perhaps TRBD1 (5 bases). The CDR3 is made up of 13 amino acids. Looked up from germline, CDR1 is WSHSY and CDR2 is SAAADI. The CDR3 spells CASGPDRLYGYIF. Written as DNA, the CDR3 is TGCGCCAGCGGCCCCGACAGACTCTATGGCTACATCTTC.

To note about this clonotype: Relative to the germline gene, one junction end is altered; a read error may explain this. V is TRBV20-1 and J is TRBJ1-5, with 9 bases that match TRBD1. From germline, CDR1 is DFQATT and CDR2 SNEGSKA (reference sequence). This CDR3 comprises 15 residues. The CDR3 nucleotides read TGCAGTGCTAGAGGGGGGACAGGGATGGGTCAGTCCCAGCATTTT. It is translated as CSARGGTGMGQSQHF.

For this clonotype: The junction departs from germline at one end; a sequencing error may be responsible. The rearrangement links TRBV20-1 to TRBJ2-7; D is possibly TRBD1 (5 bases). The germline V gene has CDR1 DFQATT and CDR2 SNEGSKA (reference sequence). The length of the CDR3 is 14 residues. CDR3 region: CSAPRAGRTYERYF. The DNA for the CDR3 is TGCAGTGCCCCTCGGGCAGGGCGGACCTACGAGCGGTACTTC.

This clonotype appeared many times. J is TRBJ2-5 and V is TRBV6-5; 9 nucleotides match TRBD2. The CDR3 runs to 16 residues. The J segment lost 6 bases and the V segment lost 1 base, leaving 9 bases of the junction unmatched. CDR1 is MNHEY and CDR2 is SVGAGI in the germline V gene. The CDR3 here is CASSYFGSGGKKTQYF. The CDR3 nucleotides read TGTGCCAGCAGTTACTTCGGTAGCGGGGGTAAAAAGACCCAGTACTTC.

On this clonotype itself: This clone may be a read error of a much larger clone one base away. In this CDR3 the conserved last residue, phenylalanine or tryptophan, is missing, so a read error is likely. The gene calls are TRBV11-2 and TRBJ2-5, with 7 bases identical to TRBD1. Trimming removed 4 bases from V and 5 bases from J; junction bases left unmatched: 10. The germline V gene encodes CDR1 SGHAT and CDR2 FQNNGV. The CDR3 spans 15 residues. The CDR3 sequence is CASSYSTGVGETQYL. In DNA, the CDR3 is TGTGCCAGCAGCTACTCAACAGGGGTGGGGGAGACCCAGTACTTA.

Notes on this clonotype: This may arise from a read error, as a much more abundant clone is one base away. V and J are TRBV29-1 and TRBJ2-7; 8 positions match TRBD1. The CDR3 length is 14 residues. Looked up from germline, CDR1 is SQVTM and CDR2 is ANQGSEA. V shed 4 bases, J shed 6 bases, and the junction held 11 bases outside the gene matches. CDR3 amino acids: CSVGETGTGSEQYF. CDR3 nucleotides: TGCAGCGTTGGTGAAACTGGGACAGGAAGCGAGCAGTACTTC.

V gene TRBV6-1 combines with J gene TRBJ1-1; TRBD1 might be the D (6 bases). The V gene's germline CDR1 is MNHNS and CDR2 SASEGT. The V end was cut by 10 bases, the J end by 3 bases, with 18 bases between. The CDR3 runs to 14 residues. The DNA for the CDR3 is TGTGCCAACACTGACAGGCGAGGACACACTGAAGCTTTCTTT. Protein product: CANTDRRGHTEAFF.

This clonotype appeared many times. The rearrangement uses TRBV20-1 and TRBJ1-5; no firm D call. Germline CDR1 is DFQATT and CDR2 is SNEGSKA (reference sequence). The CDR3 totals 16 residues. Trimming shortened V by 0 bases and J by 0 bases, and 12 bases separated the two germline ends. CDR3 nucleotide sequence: TGCAGTGCTAGAGATGTCTTGGCGTATAGCAATCAGCCCCAGCATTTT. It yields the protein CSARDVLAYSNQPQHF.

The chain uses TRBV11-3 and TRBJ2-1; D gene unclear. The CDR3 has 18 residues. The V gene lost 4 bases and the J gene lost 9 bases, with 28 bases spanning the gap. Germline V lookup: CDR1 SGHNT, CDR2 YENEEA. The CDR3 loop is CASSWVVLMVPRSSEQFF. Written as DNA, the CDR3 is TGTGCCAGCAGCTGGGTGGTGCTAATGGTTCCCCGAAGCAGTGAGCAGTTCTTC. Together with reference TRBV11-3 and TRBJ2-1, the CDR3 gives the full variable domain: EAGVVQSPRYKIIEKKQPVAFWCNPISGHNTLYWYLQNLGQGPELLIRYENEEAVDDSQLPKDRFSAERLKGVDSTLKIQPAELGDSAVYLCASSWVVLMVPRSSEQFFGPGTRLTVL.

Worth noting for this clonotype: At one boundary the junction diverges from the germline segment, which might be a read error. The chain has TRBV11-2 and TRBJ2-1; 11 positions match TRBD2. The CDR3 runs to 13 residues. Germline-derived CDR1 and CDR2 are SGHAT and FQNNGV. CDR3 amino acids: CASSLAGGLIQFF. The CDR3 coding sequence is TGTGCCAGTAGCTTAGCGGGGGGGCTTATTCAGTTCTTC.

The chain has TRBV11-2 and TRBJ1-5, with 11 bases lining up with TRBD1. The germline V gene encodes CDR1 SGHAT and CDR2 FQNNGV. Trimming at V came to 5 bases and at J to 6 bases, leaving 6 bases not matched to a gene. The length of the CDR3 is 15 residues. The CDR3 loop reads CASSQDRGRGQPQHF. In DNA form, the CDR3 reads TGTGCCAGCAGCCAGGACAGGGGGCGCGGTCAGCCCCAGCATTTT.

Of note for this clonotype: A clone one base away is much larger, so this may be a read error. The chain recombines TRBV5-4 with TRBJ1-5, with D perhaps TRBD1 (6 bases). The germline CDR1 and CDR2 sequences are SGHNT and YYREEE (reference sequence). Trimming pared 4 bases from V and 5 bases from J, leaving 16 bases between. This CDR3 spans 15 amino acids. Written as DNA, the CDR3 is TGTGCCAGCAGCCCGGGGGCAAGGTTGGATCAGCCCCAGCATTTT. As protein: CASSPGARLDQPQHF.

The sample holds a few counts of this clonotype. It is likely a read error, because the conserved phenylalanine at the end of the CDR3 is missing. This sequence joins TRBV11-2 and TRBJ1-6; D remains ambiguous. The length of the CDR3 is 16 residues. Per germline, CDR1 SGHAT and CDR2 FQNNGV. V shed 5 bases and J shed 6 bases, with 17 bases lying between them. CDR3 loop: CASSDGFGRTNSPLHS. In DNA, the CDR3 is TGTGCCAGCAGCGACGGTTTTGGACGGACTAATTCACCCCTCCACTCT.

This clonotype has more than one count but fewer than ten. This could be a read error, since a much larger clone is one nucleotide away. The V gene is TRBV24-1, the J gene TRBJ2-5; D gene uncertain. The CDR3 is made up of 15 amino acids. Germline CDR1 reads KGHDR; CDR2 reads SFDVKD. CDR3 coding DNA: TGTGTCACCAGTGATCCCGATCCGTACCAAGAGACCCAGTACTTC. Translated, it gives CVTSDPDPYQETQYF.

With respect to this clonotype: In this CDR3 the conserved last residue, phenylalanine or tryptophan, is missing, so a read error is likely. The DNA of the CDR3 is TGTGCCAGCAGCTTTCTGGGTCTAGCGGGAAACAACGAGCAGTTCTTA. It translates to CASSFLGLAGNNEQFL. The rearrangement joins TRBV11-1 to TRBJ2-1; 9 bases map to TRBD2. In germline, CDR1 is SGHAT, CDR2 FQDESV (reference sequence). CDR3 length: 16 residues.

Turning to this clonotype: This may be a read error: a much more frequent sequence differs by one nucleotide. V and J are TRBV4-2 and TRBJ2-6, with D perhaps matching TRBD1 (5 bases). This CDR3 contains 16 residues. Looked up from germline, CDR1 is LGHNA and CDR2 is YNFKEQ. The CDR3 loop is CASSQDAGSGANILTF. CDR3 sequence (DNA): TGTGCCAGCAGCCAAGATGCAGGGTCTGGGGCCAACATCCTGACTTTC.

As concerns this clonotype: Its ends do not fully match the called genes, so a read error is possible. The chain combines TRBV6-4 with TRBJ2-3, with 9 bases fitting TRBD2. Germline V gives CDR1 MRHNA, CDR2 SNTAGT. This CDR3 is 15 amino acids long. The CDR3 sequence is CASSDSAGGTATQYF. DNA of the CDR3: TGTGCCAGCAGTGACTCGGCGGGGGGGACAGCTACGCAGTATTTT.

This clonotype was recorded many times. The CDR3 nucleotides are TGTGCCACCAGTGAATCGGGCCTTGGGGGCAATCAGCCCCAGCATTTT. Translating it yields CATSESGLGGNQPQHF. V and J are TRBV24-1 and TRBJ1-5; D unclear. This CDR3 region has 16 residues. CDR1 is KGHDR and CDR2 is SFDVKD in the germline V gene. Trimming pared 4 bases from V and 2 bases from J, leaving 14 bases between.

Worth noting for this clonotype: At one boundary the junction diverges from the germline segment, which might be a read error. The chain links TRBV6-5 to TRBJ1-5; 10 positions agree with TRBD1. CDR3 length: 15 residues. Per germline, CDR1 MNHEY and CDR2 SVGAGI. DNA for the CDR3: TGTGTCAGCAGTTTTGGGACAGGGGACAATCAGCCCCAGCATTTT. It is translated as CVSSFGTGDNQPQHF.

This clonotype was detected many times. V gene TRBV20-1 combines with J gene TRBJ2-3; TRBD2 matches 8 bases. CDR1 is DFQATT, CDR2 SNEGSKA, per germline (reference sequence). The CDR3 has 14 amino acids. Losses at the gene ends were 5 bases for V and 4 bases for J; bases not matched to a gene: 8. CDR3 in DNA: TGCAGTGCTCCCCTTCGGGGGGGGGCAGATACGCAGTATTTT. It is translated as CSAPLRGGADTQYF.

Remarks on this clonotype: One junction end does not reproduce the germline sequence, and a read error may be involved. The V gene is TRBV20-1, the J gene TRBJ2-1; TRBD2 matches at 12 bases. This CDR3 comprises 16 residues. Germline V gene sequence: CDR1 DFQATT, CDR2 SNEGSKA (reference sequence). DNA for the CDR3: TGCAGTGCTGGAGAGAGTGGACTAGCGGGATGCAATGAGCAATCCTTC. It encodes CSAGESGLAGCNEQSF.

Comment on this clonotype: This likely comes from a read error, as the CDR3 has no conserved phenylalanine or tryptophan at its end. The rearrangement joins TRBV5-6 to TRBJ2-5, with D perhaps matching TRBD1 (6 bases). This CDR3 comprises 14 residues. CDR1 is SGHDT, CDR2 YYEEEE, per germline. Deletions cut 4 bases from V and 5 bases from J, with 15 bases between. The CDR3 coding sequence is TGTGCCAGCAGCCCCGTGGGGGCCGGGGAGACCCAGTACTCC. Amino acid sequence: CASSPVGAGETQYS.

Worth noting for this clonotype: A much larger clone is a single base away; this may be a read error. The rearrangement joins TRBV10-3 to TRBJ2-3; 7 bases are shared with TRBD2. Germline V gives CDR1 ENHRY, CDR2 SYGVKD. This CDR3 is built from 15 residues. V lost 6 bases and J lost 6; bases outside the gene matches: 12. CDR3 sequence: CAIRIERGGHDTQYF. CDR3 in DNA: TGTGCCATCAGGATTGAGAGGGGAGGGCACGATACGCAGTATTTT.

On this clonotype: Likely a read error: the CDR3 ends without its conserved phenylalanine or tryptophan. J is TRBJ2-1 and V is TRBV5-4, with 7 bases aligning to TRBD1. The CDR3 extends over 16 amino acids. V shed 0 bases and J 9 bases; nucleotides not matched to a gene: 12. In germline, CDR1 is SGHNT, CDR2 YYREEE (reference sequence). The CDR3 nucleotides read TGTGCCAGCAGCTTGGGATTCGGGACAGCAGGCATTGAGCAGTTCATC. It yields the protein CASSLGFGTAGIEQFI.

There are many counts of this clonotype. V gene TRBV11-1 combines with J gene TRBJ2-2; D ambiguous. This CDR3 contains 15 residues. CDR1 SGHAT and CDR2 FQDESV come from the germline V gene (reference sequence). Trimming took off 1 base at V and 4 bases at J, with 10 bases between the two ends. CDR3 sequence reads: CASSLDGRRTGELFF. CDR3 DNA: TGTGCCAGCAGCTTAGACGGACGGCGCACCGGGGAGCTGTTTTTT. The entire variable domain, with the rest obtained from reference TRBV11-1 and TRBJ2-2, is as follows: EAEVAQSPRYKITEKSQAVAFWCDPISGHATLYWYRQILGQGPELLVQFQDESVVDDSQLPKDRFSAERLKGVDSTLKIQPAELGDSAMYLCASSLDGRRTGELFFGEGSRLTVL.

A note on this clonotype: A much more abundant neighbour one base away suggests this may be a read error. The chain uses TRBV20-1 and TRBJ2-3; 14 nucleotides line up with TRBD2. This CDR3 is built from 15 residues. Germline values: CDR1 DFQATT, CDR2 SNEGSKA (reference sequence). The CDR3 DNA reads TGCAGTGCTCACGGGACTAGCGGGGGCACAAATACGCAGTATTTT. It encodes CSAHGTSGGTNTQYF.

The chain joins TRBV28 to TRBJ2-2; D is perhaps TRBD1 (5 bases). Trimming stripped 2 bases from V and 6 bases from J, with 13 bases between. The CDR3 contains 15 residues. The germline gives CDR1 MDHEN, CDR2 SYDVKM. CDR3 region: CASSLPADMAGELFF. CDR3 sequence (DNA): TGTGCCAGCAGTTTACCGGCGGACATGGCCGGGGAGCTGTTTTTT. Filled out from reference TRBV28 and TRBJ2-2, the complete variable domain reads DVKVTQSSRYLVKRTGEKVFLECVQDMDHENMFWYRQDPGLGLRLIYFSYDVKMKEKGDIPEGYSVSREKKERFSLILESASTNQTSMYLCASSLPADMAGELFFGEGSRLTVL.